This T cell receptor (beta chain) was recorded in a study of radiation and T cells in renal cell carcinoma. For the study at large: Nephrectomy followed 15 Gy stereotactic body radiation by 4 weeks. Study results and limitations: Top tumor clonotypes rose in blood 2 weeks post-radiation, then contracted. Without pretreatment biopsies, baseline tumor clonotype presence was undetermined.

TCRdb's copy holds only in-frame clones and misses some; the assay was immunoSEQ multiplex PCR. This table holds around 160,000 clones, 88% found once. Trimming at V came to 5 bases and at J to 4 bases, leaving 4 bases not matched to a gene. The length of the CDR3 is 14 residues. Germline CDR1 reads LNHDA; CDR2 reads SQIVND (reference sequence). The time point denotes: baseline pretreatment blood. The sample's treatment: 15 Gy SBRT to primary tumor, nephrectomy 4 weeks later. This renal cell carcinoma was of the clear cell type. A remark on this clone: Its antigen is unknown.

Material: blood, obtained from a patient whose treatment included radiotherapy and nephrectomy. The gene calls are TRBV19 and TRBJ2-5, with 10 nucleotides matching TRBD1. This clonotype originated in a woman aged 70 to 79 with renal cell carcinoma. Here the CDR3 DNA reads TGTGCCAGTAGTCCCGGACAGGGGGGAGAGACCCAGTACTTC. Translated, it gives CASSPGQGGETQYF.